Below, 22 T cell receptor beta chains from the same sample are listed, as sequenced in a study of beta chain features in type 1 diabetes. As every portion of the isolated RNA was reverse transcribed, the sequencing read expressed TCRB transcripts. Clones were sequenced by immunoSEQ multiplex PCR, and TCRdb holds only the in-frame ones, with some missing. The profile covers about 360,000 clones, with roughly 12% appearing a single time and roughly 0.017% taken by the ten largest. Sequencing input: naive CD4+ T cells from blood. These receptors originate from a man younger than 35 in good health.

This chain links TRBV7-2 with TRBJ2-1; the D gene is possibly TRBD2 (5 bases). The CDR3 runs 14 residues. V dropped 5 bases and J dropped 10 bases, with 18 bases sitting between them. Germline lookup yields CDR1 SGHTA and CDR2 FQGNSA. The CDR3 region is CASSPFAGWVEQFF. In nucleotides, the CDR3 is TGTGCCAGCAGCCCTTTTGCGGGCTGGGTGGAGCAGTTCTTC.

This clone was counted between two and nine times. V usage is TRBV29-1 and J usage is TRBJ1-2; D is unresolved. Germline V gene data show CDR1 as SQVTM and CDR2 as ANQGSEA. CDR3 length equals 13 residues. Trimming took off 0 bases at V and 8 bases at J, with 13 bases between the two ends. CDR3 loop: CSVEEKETRGYTF. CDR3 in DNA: TGCAGCGTTGAAGAAAAGGAGACCCGAGGCTACACCTTC.

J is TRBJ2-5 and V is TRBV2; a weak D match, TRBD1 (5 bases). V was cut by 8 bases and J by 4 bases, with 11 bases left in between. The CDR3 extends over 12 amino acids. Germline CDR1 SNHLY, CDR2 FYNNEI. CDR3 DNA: TGTGCCAGCGGAGTGGGGCTAGAGACCCAGTACTTC. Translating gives CASGVGLETQYF. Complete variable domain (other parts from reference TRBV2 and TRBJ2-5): EPEVTQTPSHQVTQMGQEVILRCVPISNHLYFYWYRQILGQKVEFLVSFYNNEISEKSEIFDDQFSVERPDGSNFTLKIRSTKLEDSAMYFCASGVGLETQYFGPGTRLLVL.

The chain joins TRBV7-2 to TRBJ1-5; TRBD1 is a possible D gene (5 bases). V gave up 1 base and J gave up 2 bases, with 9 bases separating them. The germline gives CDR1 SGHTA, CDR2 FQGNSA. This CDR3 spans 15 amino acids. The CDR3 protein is CASSLEGFRNQPQHF. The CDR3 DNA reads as TGTGCCAGCAGCTTAGAGGGGTTTCGCAATCAGCCCCAGCATTTT.

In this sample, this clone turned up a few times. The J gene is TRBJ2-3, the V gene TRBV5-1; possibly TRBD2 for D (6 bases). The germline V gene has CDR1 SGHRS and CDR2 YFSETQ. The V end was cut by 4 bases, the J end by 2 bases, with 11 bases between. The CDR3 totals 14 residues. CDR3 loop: CASSLGGATDTQYF. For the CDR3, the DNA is TGCGCCAGCAGCCTCGGGGGTGCCACAGATACGCAGTATTTT.

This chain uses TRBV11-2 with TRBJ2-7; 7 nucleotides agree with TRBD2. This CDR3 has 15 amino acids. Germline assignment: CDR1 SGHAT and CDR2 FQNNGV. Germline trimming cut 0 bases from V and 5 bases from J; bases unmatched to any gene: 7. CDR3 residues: CASSLEAAGVHEQYF. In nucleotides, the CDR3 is TGTGCCAGCAGCTTAGAGGCGGCGGGAGTCCACGAGCAGTACTTC.

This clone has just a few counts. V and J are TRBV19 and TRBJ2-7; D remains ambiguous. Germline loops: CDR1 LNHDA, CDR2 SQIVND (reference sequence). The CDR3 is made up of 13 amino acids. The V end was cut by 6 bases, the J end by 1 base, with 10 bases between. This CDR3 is CASRSFGSYEQYF. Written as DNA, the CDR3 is TGTGCCAGTAGATCGTTCGGTTCCTACGAGCAGTACTTC.

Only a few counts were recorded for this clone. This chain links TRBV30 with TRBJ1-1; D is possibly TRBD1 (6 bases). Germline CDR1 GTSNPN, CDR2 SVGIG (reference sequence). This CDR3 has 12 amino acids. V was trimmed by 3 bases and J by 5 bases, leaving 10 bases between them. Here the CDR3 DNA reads TGTGCCTGGAGGTGGGGGCGAACTGAAGCTTTCTTT. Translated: CAWRWGRTEAFF.

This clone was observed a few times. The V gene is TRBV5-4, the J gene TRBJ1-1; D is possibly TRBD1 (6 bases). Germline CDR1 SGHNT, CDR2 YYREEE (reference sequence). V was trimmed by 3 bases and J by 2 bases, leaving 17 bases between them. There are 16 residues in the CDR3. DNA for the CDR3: TGTGCCAGCAGCTACGCCCGCGGACAGCTTAACACTGAAGCTTTCTTT. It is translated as CASSYARGQLNTEAFF.

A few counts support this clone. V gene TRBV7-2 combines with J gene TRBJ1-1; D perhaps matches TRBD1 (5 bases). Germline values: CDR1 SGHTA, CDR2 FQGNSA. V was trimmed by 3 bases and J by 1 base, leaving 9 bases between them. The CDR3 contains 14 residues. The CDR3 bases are TGTGCCAGCAGCTTGCTGGGGCCGAACACTGAAGCTTTCTTT. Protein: CASSLLGPNTEAFF.

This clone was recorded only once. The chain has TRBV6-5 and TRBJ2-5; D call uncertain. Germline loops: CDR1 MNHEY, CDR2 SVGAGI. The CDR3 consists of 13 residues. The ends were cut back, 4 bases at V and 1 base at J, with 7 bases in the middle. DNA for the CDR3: TGTGCCAGCAGTTTACACCTCCAAGAGACCCAGTACTTC. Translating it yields CASSLHLQETQYF.

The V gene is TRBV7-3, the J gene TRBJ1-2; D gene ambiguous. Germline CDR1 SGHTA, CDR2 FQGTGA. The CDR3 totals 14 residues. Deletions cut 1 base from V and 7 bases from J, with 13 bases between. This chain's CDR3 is CASSLSPGYSGYTF. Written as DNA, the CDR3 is TGTGCCAGCAGCTTAAGTCCCGGGTACTCTGGCTACACCTTC.

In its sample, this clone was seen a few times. As DNA, the CDR3 is TGTGCCAGCAGCACGCCGGGACAGGAGTACAATGAGCAGTTCTTC. This sequence encodes CASSTPGQEYNEQFF. The chain couples TRBV21-1 to TRBJ2-1; the table's TRBD1 call for D was not verified on the DNA. TRBV21-1 is listed as a pseudogene. The CDR3 is 15 residues long.

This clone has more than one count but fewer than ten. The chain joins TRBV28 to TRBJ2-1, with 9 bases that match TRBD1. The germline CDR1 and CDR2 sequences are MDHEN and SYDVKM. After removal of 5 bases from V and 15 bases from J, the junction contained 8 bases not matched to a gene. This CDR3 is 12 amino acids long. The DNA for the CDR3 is TGTGCCAGCAGTGCCCGGGACAGGGTGATGTTCTTC. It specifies CASSARDRVMFF.

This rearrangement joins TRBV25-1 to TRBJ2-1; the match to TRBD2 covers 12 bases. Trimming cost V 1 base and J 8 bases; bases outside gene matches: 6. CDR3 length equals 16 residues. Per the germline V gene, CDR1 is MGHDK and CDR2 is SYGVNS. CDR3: CASSESGLAGGHEQFF. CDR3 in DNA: TGTGCCAGCAGTGAATCCGGGCTAGCGGGGGGGCATGAGCAGTTCTTC.

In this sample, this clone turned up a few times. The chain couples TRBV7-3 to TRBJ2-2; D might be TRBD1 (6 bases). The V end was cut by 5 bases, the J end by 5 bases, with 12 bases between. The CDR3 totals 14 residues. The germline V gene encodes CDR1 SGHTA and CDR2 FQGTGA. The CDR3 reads CASSPTGQTGELFF. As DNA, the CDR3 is TGTGCCAGCAGCCCAACAGGACAGACCGGGGAGCTGTTTTTT.

This CDR3 is CAISDRGQGRGTEAFF. The DNA for the CDR3 is TGTGCCATCAGTGACCGAGGACAGGGAAGGGGCACTGAAGCTTTCTTT. The chain links TRBV10-3 to TRBJ1-1; 8 bases line up with TRBD1. Germline loops: CDR1 ENHRY, CDR2 SYGVKD. The V segment lost 3 bases and the J segment 4 bases; nucleotides outside the gene matches: 10. The length of the CDR3 is 16 residues.

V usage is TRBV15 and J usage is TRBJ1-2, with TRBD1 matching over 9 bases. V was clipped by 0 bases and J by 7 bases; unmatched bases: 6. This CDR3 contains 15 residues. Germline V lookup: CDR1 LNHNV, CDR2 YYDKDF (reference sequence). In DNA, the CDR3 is TGTGCCACCAGCAGAGACCGGACAGGGGATACTGGCTACACCTTC. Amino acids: CATSRDRTGDTGYTF.

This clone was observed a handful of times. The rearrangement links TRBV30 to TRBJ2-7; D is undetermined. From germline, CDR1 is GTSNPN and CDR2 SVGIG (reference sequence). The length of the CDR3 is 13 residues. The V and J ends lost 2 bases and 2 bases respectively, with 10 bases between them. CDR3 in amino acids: CAWSLVSPYEQYF. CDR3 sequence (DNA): TGTGCCTGGAGTCTGGTCAGTCCCTACGAGCAGTACTTC.

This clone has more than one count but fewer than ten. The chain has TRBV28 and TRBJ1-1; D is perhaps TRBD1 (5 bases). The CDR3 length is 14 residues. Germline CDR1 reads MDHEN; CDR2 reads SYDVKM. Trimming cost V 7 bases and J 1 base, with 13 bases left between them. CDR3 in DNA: TGTGCCAGCATCCTACAGGCCTGGAACACTGAAGCTTTCTTT. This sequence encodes CASILQAWNTEAFF.

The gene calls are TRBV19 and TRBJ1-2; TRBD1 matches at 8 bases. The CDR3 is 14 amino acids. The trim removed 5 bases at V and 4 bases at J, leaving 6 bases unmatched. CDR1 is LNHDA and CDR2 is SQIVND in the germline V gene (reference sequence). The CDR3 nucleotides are TGTGCCAGTAGTTTCCAAGGACAGGGCTATGGCTACACCTTC. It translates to CASSFQGQGYGYTF.

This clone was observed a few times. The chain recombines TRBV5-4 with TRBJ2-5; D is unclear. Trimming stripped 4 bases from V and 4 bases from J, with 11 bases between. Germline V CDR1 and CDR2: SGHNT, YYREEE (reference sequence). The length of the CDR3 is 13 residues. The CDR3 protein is CASSPESPETQYF. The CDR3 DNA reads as TGTGCCAGCAGCCCCGAGTCCCCAGAGACCCAGTACTTC.